This TCR beta chain comes out of a study of blood T cell repertoires in COVID-19. Study background: PBMCs, B-cell-depleted T cells, or T cells were the source of the cDNA or gDNA that made up the material.

Between the trimmed V and J ends, which lost 7 bases and 1 base, there was a span of 10 bases. This CDR3 is 13 amino acids long. Germline values: CDR1 LNHDA, CDR2 SQIVND (reference sequence). This clone was observed a few times. Per the authors' pipeline: Reference gene primer amplification gave nucleated cell count estimates. Generated by immunoSEQ multiplex PCR, the TCRdb table keeps only in-frame clones and is missing some. V and J calls and clone size are those listed in that table; D and trimming were worked out from the DNA. The sample contains roughly 78,000 clones, 88% of which appear only once.

Sequenced: peripheral blood. The TCR originated in a man aged 45 to 65 with acute or convalescent COVID-19. The chain employs TRBV19 and TRBJ1-1; TRBD1 is a possible D gene (6 bases). The CDR3 sequence is CASNQGSNTEAFF. CDR3 sequence (DNA): TGTGCCAGTAACCAGGGGTCGAACACTGAAGCTTTCTTT.